These 10 T cell receptor beta chains were all obtained from the same sample, sequenced in a study of OX40 agonist ivuxolimab in advanced cancers. Repertoires were generated with immunoSEQ multiplex PCR, while TCRdb's copy carries only in-frame clones and drops some. The sample holds around 31,000 clones, 89% seen once. This material consisted of CD4+ or CD8+ T cells sorted from blood, taken in a trial of the OX40 agonist ivuxolimab. Source of these receptors: an adult with an advanced solid tumor such as melanoma, head and neck, liver or kidney cancer.

Only one count was recorded for this clone. The chain combines TRBV29-1 with TRBJ1-2, with 9 bases aligning to TRBD1. Unmatched junction bases numbered 11, after V lost 3 bases and J lost 3 bases. CDR3 length: 16 residues. Per the germline V gene, CDR1 is SQVTM and CDR2 is ANQGSEA. DNA of the CDR3: TGCAGCGTTGACCGACAGGGGGGGCTTCAGTACTATGGCTACACCTTC. Amino acids: CSVDRQGGLQYYGYTF.

The J gene is TRBJ2-3, the V gene TRBV10-3, with D hard to call. The CDR3 contains 12 residues. Germline CDR1 reads ENHRY; CDR2 reads SYGVKD. V lost 3 bases to trimming and J lost 6 bases, with 7 bases between them. CDR3 DNA sequence: TGTGCCATCAGTGATCTTGCGGATACGCAGTATTTT. Amino acids: CAISDLADTQYF.

This clone was recorded once. The J gene is TRBJ2-3, the V gene TRBV5-1; 10 positions agree with TRBD2. V gave up 1 base and J gave up 3 bases; unmatched junction bases: 8. Germline CDR1 is SGHRS and CDR2 is YFSETQ. The CDR3 runs 17 residues. The CDR3 DNA is TGCGCCAGCAGCTTGAGTCTAGCGGGGGTATCGACAGATACGCAGTATTTT. It is translated as CASSLSLAGVSTDTQYF.

The count of this clone is one. The J gene is TRBJ1-1, the V gene TRBV15; the match to TRBD1 covers 7 bases. The CDR3 length is 13 residues. V lost 7 bases and J lost 5; bases outside the gene matches: 7. Looked up from germline, CDR1 is LNHNV and CDR2 is YYDKDF (reference sequence). CDR3 DNA sequence: TGTGCCACCACTGACAGGGTGGGAACTGAAGCTTTCTTT. It codes for CATTDRVGTEAFF.

The chain combines TRBV4-1 with TRBJ2-1; D ambiguous. The CDR3 covers 16 residues. With 4 bases removed from V and 4 bases from J, the gap between germline ends came to 17 bases. CDR1 and CDR2 from the germline V gene are MGHRA and YSYEKL. The DNA of the CDR3 is TGCGCCAGCAGCCTTTCACACCCAACAAGGTACAATGAGCAGTTCTTC. Translation: CASSLSHPTRYNEQFF.

The chain is built from TRBV6-5 and TRBJ2-7, with 7 bases aligning to TRBD2. This CDR3 region has 15 residues. V shed 6 bases, J shed 0 bases, and the junction held 8 bases outside the gene matches. CDR1 is MNHEY, CDR2 SVGAGI, per germline. The CDR3: CASSPGAGTSYEQYF. The CDR3 coding sequence is TGTGCCAGCAGCCCTGGAGCGGGAACCTCCTACGAGCAGTACTTC.

The chain combines TRBV11-2 with TRBJ2-7; D not certain. The germline gives CDR1 SGHAT, CDR2 FQNNGV. This CDR3 has 13 residues. The V gene lost 3 bases and the J gene lost 3 bases, with 9 bases spanning the gap. CDR3 region: CASSFATDYEQYF. Here the CDR3 DNA reads TGTGCCAGCAGCTTCGCAACGGACTACGAGCAGTACTTC.

The V gene is TRBV28, the J gene TRBJ2-7, with a possible D match to TRBD2 (6 bases). The CDR3 sequence is 15 residues long. V gave up 3 bases and J gave up 2 bases, with 14 bases separating them. Per germline, CDR1 MDHEN and CDR2 SYDVKM. The CDR3 sequence is CASSFDGGSTYEQYF. CDR3 sequence (DNA): TGTGCCAGCAGTTTCGACGGGGGAAGCACCTACGAGCAGTACTTC.

V usage is TRBV6-5 and J usage is TRBJ2-7; a weak D match, TRBD2 (6 bases). The CDR3 runs to 12 residues. Trimming took 6 bases from V and 0 from J, leaving 6 bases between them. Looked up from germline, CDR1 is MNHEY and CDR2 is SVGAGI. CDR3: CASSGSSYEQYF. CDR3 DNA sequence: TGTGCCAGCAGCGGGAGCTCCTACGAGCAGTACTTC.

V and J are TRBV15 and TRBJ1-3; possible D gene TRBD1, 5 bases. The CDR3 runs to 12 residues. With 1 base removed from V and 8 bases from J, the gap between germline ends came to 6 bases. From germline, CDR1 is LNHNV and CDR2 YYDKDF (reference sequence). CDR3 DNA: TGTGCCACCAGCAGAGTACAGGACACCATATATTTT. Translating it yields CATSRVQDTIYF.